The rows below give T cell receptor beta chains drawn from one sample of a study of OX40 agonist ivuxolimab in advanced cancers. Sequencing used immunoSEQ multiplex PCR; TCRdb keeps in-frame clones, though not all of them. The repertoire consists of about 13,000 clones, with about 87% occurring once and the leading ten covering around 24%. Sequencing used CD4+ or CD8+ T cells sorted from blood, obtained in a trial of the OX40 agonist ivuxolimab. All receptors derive from an adult with an advanced solid tumor such as melanoma, head and neck, liver or kidney cancer. Each CDR3 is given with its conserved first and last residue. D genes are given only for firm matches. The size of a clone is reported for some rows only, either as once, few or many, or as a class for expanded clones.

v_call	j_call	d_call	clone_size	cdr3_aa	cdr3_nt
TRBV19	TRBJ2-7	NA	NA	CASSIIYGPGEQYF	TGTGCCAGTAGTATAATATACGGGCCTGGCGAGCAGTACTTC
TRBV25-1	TRBJ2-1	NA	NA	CASSVGYEQFF	TGTGCCAGCAGTGTCGGGTATGAGCAGTTCTTC
TRBV5-7	TRBJ2-5	NA	NA	CASSWRGVGQETQYF	TGTGCCAGCAGCTGGCGTGGGGTTGGCCAAGAGACCCAGTACTTC
TRBV10-3	TRBJ2-1	NA	NA	CAIRADRSNEQFF	TGTGCCATCAGGGCGGACCGGAGCAATGAGCAGTTCTTC
TRBV9	TRBJ2-1	NA	NA	CASSVGTLNEQFF	TGTGCCAGCAGCGTAGGGACTCTTAATGAGCAGTTCTTC
TRBV6-5	TRBJ2-7	NA	NA	CASSYSMAGEAEQYF	TGTGCCAGCAGTTACTCGATGGCAGGGGAGGCCGAGCAGTACTTC
TRBV7-6	TRBJ2-7	NA	NA	CASSSPDSPEQYF	TGTGCCAGCAGCTCCCCGGACAGCCCCGAGCAGTACTTC
TRBV19	TRBJ1-1	TRBD1	once	CASSSQGYTEAFF	TGTGCCAGTAGTTCACAGGGGTACACTGAAGCTTTCTTT
TRBV11-3	TRBJ2-1	TRBD2	NA	CASSLLAGGEQFF	TGTGCCAGCAGCTTATTAGCGGGAGGTGAGCAGTTCTTC
TRBV21-1	TRBJ2-5	NA	NA	CASSSHPPQYF	TGTGCCAGCAGCTCTCACCCTCCCCAGTACTTC
TRBV11-2	TRBJ1-2	TRBD1	NA	CASSLIGQGDYGYTF	TGTGCCAGCAGCTTAATCGGACAGGGGGACTATGGCTACACCTTC
TRBV6-5	TRBJ1-2	NA	NA	CASSNPAGYGYTF	TGTGCCAGCAGTAACCCGGCAGGGTATGGCTACACCTTC
TRBV4-1	TRBJ2-1	NA	NA	CASSQDGGNEQFF	TGCGCCAGCAGCCAAGATGGGGGCAATGAGCAGTTCTTC
TRBV4-2	TRBJ1-2	NA	NA	CASSQVYRDYGYTF	TGTGCCAGCAGCCAAGTCTACAGAGACTATGGCTACACCTTC
TRBV30	TRBJ2-1	NA	NA	CAWSHVGPYNEQFF	TGTGCCTGGAGCCACGTTGGTCCCTACAATGAGCAGTTCTTC
TRBV25-1	TRBJ2-1	NA	once	CASRVGVEQFF	TGTGCCAGCAGGGTAGGGGTTGAGCAGTTCTTC
TRBV28	TRBJ1-1	NA	once	CASSFLTGNPMNTEAFF	TGTGCCAGCAGTTTTCTAACAGGGAATCCCATGAACACTGAAGCTTTCTTT
TRBV7-2	TRBJ2-7	TRBD2	NA	CASSSNLLAGRPYEQYF	TGTGCCAGCAGCTCGAATCTTCTAGCGGGGCGGCCCTACGAGCAGTACTTC
TRBV6-6	TRBJ1-5	NA	NA	CASSYPSSNQPQHF	TGTGCCAGCAGTTACCCCTCTAGCAATCAGCCCCAGCATTTT
TRBV19	TRBJ2-1	NA	NA	CASRSHGGSNNEQFF	TGTGCCAGTAGGTCCCACGGGGGCTCGAACAATGAGCAGTTCTTC
TRBV7-9	TRBJ2-4	NA	NA	CASSLVGQGGGKNIQYF	TGTGCCAGCAGCTTAGTGGGCCAGGGAGGTGGGAAAAACATTCAGTACTTC
TRBV7-3	TRBJ1-2	NA	NA	CASSPHWGPPTVRYGYTF	TGTGCCAGCAGCCCGCATTGGGGCCCCCCGACAGTTCGCTATGGCTACACCTTC
TRBV5-1	TRBJ2-7	NA	once	CASSLRGARYEQYF	TGCGCCAGCAGCTTGAGGGGGGCGCGATACGAGCAGTACTTC
TRBV7-7	TRBJ2-2	NA	NA	CASSHGVGTGELFF	TGTGCTAGCAGCCATGGGGTCGGAACCGGGGAGCTGTTTTTT
TRBV19	TRBJ1-1	NA	once	CASNGRGGTEAFF	TGTGCCAGTAATGGCAGGGGCGGTACTGAAGCTTTCTTT
TRBV25-1	TRBJ2-5	NA	NA	CASSEETQYF	TGTGCCAGCAGTGAGGAGACCCAGTACTTC
TRBV10-3	TRBJ2-1	NA	once	CAITRDPYNEQFF	TGTGCCATCACTCGGGACCCTTACAATGAGCAGTTCTTC
TRBV6-1	TRBJ1-2	NA	NA	CASSSGYGANGYTF	TGTGCCAGCAGCTCAGGGTACGGTGCGAATGGCTACACCTTC
TRBV7-9	TRBJ2-1	NA	NA	CASSLDLASSYNEQFF	TGTGCCAGCAGCTTAGATTTAGCGTCCTCCTACAATGAGCAGTTCTTC